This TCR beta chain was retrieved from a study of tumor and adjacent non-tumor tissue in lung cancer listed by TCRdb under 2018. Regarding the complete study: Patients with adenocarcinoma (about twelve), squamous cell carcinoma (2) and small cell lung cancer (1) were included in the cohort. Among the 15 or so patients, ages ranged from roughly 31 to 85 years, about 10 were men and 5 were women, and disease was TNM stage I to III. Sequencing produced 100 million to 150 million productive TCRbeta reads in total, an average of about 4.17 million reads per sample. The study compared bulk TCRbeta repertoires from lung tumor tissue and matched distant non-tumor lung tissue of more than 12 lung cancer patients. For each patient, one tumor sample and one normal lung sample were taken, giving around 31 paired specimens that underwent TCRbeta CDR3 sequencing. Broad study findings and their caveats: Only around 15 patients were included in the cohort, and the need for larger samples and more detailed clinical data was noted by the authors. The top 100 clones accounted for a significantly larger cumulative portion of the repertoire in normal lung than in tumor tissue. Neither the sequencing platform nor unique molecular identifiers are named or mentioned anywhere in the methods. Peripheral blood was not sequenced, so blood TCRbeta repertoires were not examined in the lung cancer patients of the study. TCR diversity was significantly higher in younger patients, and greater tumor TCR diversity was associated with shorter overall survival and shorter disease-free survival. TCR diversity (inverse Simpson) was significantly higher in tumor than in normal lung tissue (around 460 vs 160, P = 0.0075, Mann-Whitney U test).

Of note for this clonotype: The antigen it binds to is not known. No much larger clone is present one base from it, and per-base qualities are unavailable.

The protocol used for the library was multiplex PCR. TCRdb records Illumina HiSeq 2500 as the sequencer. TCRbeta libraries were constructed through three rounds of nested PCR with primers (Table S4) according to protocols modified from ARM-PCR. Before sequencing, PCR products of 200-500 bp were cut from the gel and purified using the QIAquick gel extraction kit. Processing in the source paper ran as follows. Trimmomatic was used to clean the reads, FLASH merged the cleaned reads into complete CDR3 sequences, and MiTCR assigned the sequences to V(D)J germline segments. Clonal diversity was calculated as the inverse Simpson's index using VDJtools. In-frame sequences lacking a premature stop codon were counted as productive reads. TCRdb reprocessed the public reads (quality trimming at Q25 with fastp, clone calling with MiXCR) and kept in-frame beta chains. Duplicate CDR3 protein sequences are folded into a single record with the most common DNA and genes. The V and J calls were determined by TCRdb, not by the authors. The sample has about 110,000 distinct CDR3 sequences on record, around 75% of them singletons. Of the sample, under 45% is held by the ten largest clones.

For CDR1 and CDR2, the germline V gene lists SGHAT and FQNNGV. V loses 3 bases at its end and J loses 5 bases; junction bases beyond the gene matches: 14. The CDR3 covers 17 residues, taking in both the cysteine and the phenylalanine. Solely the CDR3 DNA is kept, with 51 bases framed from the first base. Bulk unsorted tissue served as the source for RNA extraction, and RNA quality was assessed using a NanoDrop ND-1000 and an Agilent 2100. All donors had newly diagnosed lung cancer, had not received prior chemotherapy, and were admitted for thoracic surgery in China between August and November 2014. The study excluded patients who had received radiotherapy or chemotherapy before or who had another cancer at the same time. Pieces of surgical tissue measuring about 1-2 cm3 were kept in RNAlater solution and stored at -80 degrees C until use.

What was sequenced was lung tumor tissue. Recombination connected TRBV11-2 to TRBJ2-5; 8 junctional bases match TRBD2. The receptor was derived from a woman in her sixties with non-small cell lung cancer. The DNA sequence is TGTGCCAGCAGCTTGGTCCTCTCACGGGAGGGCTCTGAGACCCAGTACTTC. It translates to CASSLVLSREGSETQYF. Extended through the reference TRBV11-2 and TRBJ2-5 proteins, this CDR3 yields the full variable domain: EAGVAQSPRYKIIEKRQSVAFWCNPISGHATLYWYQQILGQGPKLLIQFQNNGVVDDSQLPKDRFSAERLKGVDSTLKIQPAKLEDSAVYLCASSLVLSREGSETQYFGPGTRLLVL.